The following is a T cell receptor (beta chain) sequence with its context. This table comes from immunoSEQ multiplex PCR, and its TCRdb copy is limited to in-frame clones, with some not included. The sample has approximately 90,000 clones, 70% to 90% seen once. This sample was included in a study of OX40 agonist ivuxolimab in advanced cancers. CDR1 LNHDA and CDR2 SQIVND come from the germline V gene (reference sequence). With V trimmed by 10 bases and J by 0 bases, 7 bases remained unmatched. The CDR3 runs 14 residues. This TCR came from an adult with an advanced solid tumor such as melanoma, head and neck, liver or kidney cancer. The sample here was CD4+ or CD8+ T cells sorted from blood, taken in a trial of the OX40 agonist ivuxolimab. This chain links TRBV19 with TRBJ1-1; 8 nucleotides match TRBD1. The CDR3 loop is CATNRQGLNTEAFF. CDR3 nucleotides: TGTGCCACCAACCGACAGGGGCTGAACACTGAAGCTTTCTTT.